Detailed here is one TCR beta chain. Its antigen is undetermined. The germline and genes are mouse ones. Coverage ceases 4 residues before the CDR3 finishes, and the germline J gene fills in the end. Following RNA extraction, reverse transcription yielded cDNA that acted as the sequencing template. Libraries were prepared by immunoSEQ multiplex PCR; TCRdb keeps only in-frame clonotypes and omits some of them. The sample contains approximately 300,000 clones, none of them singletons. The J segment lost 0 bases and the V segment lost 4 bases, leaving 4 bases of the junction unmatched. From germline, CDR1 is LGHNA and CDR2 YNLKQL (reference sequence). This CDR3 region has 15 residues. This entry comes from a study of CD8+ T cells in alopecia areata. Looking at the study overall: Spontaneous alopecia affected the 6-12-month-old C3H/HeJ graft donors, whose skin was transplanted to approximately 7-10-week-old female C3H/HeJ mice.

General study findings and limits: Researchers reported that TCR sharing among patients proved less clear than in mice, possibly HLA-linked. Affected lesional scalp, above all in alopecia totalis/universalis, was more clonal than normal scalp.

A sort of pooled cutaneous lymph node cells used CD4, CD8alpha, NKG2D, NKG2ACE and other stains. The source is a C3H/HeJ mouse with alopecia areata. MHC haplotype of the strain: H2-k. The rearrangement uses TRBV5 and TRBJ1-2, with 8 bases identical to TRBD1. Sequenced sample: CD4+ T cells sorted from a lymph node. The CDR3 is CASSPRQGTNSDYTF. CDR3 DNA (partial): TGTGCCAGCAGCCCCCGACAGGGGACAAACTCC.